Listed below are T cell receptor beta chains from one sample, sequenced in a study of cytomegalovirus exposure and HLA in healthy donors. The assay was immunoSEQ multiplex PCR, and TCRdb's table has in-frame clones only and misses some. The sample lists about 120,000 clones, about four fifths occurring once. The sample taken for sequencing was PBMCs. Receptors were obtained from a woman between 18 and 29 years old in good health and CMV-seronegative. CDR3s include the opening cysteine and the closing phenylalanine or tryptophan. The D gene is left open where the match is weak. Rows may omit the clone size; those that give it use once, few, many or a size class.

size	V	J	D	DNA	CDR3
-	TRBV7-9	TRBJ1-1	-	TGTGCCAGCAGCGAACGCCAGGAGAACACTGAAGCTTTCTTT	CASSERQENTEAFF
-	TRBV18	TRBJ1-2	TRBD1	TGTGCCAGCTCACCCGGACAGGGGGACTATGGCTACACCTTC	CASSPGQGDYGYTF
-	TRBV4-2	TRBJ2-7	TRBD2	TGTGCCAGCAGCCGCCGCCTTCTAGCGGGGGGTAACTACGAGCAGTACTTC	CASSRRLLAGGNYEQYF
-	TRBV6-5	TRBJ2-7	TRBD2	TGTGCCAGCAGTCGGACTAGCGGGAGTCGCGAGCAGTACTTC	CASSRTSGSREQYF
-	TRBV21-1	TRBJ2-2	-	TGTGCCAGCAGCGACATGGGACAGCTGAACACCGGGGAGCTGTTTTTT	CASSDMGQLNTGELFF
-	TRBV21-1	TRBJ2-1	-	TGTGCCAGCAGCCCCCGAGGGTCCCGGGAAACGGGAAATGAGCAGTTCTTC	CASSPRGSRETGNEQFF
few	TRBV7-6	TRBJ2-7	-	TGTGCCAGCAGCTTCGGCGACTCCTACGAGCAGTACTTC	CASSFGDSYEQYF
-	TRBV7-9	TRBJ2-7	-	TGTGCCAGCAGCTATGGGGACTTTGGGGAGCAGTACTTC	CASSYGDFGEQYF
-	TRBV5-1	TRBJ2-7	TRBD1	TGCGCCAGCAGCGGACCGGGACAGGAAACTTGGGACGAGCAGTACTTC	CASSGPGQETWDEQYF
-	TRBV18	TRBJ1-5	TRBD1	TGTGCCAGCTCATTAACGACAGGGGCACTAAAGGGGCCCCAGCATTTT	CASSLTTGALKGPQHF
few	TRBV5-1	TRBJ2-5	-	TGCGCCAGCAGCCTGAGAAGTCGCCAAGAGACCCAGTACTTC	CASSLRSRQETQYF
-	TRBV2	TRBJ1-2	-	TGTGCCAGCAGTGAATCAGTCTCTAACTATGGCTACACCTTC	CASSESVSNYGYTF
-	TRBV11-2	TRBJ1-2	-	TGTGCCAGCAGCCTAGACGGAGGGTGGGGAGGCTACACCTTC	CASSLDGGWGGYTF
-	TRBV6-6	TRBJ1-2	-	TGTGCCAGCACCCTTTGGGAGGGTGACAGCTACACCTTC	CASTLWEGDSYTF
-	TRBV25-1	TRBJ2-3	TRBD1	TGTGCCAGCAGCCTTAGGGACAGGGGAGGAGCAGATACGCAGTATTTT	CASSLRDRGGADTQYF
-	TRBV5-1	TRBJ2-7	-	TGCGCCAGCAGCACCGGACACACTCCCAGGGACGAGCAGTACTTC	CASSTGHTPRDEQYF
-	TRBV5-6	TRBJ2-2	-	TGTGCCAGCAGCTTGGTCGCCAGGGCCGGGGAGCTGTTTTTT	CASSLVARAGELFF
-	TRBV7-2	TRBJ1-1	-	TGTGCCAGCAGAATCGACGGGGAGAACACTGAAGCTTTCTTT	CASRIDGENTEAFF